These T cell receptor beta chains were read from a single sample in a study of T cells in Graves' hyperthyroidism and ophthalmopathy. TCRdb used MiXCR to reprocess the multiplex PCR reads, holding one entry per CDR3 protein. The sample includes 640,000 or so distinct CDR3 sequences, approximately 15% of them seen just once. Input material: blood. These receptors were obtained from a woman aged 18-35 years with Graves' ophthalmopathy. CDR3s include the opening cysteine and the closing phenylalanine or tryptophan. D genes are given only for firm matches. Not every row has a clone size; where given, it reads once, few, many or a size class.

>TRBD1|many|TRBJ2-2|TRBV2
CASTGQGYTGELFF
TGTGCCAGTACCGGACAGGGTTACACCGGGGAGCTGTTTTTT
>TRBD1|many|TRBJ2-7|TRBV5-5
CASSLAASVRGQSEQYF
TGTGCCAGCAGCTTGGCCGCTTCCGTCAGGGGGCAGAGCGAGCAGTACTTC
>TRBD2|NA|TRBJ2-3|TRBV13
CASSFPGLAGVASTQYF
TGTGCCAGCAGCTTTCCGGGACTAGCGGGAGTTGCTTCTACGCAGTATTTT
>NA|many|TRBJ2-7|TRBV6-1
CASSRSFGGVGYEQYF
TGTGCCAGCAGCCGCTCTTTTGGGGGAGTCGGGTACGAGCAGTACTTC
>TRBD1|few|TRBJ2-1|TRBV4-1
CASSHPGQGYNEQFF
TGCGCCAGCAGTCACCCGGGACAGGGTTACAATGAGCAGTTCTTC
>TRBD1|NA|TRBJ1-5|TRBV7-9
CASSSPGQGTDQPQHF
TGTGCCAGCAGCTCGCCGGGACAGGGGACCGATCAGCCCCAGCATTTT
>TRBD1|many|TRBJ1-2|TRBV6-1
CASRPIATGTVKGYTF
TGTGCCAGCAGGCCCATAGCGACAGGGACGGTTAAGGGCTACACCTTC
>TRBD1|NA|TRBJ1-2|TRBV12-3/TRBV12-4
CASSLTGLGGYTF
TGTGCCAGCAGTTTGACAGGGCTAGGGGGCTACACCTTC
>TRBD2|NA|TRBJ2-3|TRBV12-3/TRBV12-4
CASSPGRTSTDAQYF
TGTGCCAGCAGTCCCGGACGGACTAGCACAGATGCGCAGTATTTT
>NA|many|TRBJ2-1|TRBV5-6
CASSLVGVLDNEQFF
TGTGCCAGCAGCTTGGTGGGAGTTCTCGATAATGAGCAGTTCTTC
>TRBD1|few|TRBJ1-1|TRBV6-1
CASSDDRANTEAFF
TGTGCCAGCAGTGATGACAGGGCGAACACTGAAGCTTTCTTT
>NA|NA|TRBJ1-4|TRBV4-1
CASSQVSGFKFTTNEKLFF
TGTGCCAGCAGCCAAGTCTCCGGCTTCAAGTTCACAACTAATGAAAAACTGTTTTTT
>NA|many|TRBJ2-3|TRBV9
CASSPLGLPSTDTQYF
TGTGCCAGCAGCCCGTTGGGACTTCCCAGCACAGATACGCAGTATTTT
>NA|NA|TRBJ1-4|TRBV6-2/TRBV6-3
CASSYSAGRANEKLFF
TGTGCCAGCAGTTACTCAGCAGGGAGAGCTAATGAAAAACTGTTTTTT
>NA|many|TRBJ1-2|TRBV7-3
CASSPHRDKYTF
TGTGCCAGCAGCCCCCACCGGGACAAATACACCTTC
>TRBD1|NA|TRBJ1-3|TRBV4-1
CASSQRENRGYSSGNTIYF
TGCGCCAGCAGCCAAAGAGAGAACAGGGGATACTCCTCTGGAAACACCATATATTTT
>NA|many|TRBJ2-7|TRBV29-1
CSVVWAWNYEQYF
TGCAGCGTTGTCTGGGCCTGGAATTACGAGCAGTACTTC
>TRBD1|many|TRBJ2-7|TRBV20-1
CSARESAGGYGQYF
TGCAGTGCTAGAGAATCGGCAGGGGGCTACGGGCAGTACTTC
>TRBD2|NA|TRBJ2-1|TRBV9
CASSVGGGRDEQFF
TGTGCCAGCAGCGTAGGGGGGGGAAGAGATGAGCAGTTCTTC
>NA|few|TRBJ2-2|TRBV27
CASSWGFTGELFF
TGTGCCAGCAGTTGGGGCTTTACCGGGGAGCTGTTTTTT
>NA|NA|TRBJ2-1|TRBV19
CASSISGPYNEQFF
TGTGCCAGTAGTATATCGGGGCCCTACAATGAGCAGTTCTTC
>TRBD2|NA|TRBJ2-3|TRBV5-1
CASSLVAGASTDTQYF
TGCGCCAGCAGCTTGGTAGCGGGAGCTAGCACAGATACGCAGTATTTT
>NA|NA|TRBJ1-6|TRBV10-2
CASGNSPLHF
TGCGCCAGCGGGAATTCACCCCTCCACTTT
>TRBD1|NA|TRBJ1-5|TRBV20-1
CSARQGAGGSYQPQHF
TGCAGTGCTAGACAAGGGGCAGGGGGTTCCTATCAGCCCCAGCATTTT
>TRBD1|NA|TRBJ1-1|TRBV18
CASSPLTGTVNTEAFF
TGTGCCAGCTCACCCTTGACCGGGACAGTGAACACTGAAGCTTTCTTT
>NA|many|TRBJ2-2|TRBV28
CATLPLNTGELFF
TGTGCCACCCTCCCATTGAACACCGGGGAGCTGTTTTTT
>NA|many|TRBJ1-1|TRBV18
CASSPATEAFF
TGTGCCAGCTCACCAGCCACTGAAGCTTTCTTT
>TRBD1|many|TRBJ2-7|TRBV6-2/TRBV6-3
CASRRTGVEQYF
TGTGCCAGCAGAAGGACAGGGGTCGAGCAGTACTTC
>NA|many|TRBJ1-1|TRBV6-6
CASSYSNDFTEAFF
TGTGCCAGCAGTTACTCGAACGACTTCACTGAAGCTTTCTTT
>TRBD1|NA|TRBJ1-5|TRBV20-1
CSASSRTGSNQPQHF
TGCAGTGCTAGTTCCCGGACAGGGAGCAATCAGCCCCAGCATTTT
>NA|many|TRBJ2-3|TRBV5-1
CASSLGSMRGTDTQYF
TGCGCCAGCAGCTTGGGTTCGATGAGGGGCACAGATACGCAGTATTTT
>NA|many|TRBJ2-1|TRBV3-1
CASSQDRLLYNEQFF
TGTGCCAGCAGCCAAGATCGACTACTTTACAATGAGCAGTTCTTC
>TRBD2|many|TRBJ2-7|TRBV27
CASSTWREVPYEQYF
TGTGCCAGCAGCACTTGGCGGGAGGTCCCCTACGAGCAGTACTTC
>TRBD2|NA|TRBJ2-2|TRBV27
CASWGGAGELFF
TGTGCCAGCTGGGGGGGGGCCGGGGAGCTGTTTTTT
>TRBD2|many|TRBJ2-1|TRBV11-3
CASSSWTSGSCHEQFF
TGTGCCAGCAGCTCATGGACTAGCGGGAGCTGCCATGAGCAGTTCTTC
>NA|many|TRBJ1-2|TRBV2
CASSLTTGPGYTF
TGTGCCAGCAGCTTGACGACCGGGCCAGGCTACACCTTC
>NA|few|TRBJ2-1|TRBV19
CASSPSGHPYNEQFF
TGTGCCAGTAGCCCGAGCGGGCACCCCTACAATGAGCAGTTCTTC
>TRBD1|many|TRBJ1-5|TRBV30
CAWSVGTGHSNQPQHF
TGTGCCTGGAGTGTAGGGACAGGACATAGCAATCAGCCCCAGCATTTT
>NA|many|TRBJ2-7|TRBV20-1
CSARGPGAYYEQYF
TGCAGTGCTAGAGGACCGGGGGCCTACTACGAGCAGTACTTC
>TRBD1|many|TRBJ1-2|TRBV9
CASSVEGQGYGYTF
TGTGCCAGCAGCGTAGAGGGACAGGGCTATGGCTACACCTTC
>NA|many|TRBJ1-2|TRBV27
CASRSSRTVYGYTF
TGTGCCAGCAGGTCAAGTAGGACGGTCTATGGCTACACCTTC
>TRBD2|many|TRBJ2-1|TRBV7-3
CASSPAGGGNEQFF
TGTGCCAGCAGCCCAGCGGGAGGGGGCAATGAGCAGTTCTTC
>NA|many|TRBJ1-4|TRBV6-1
CASSPNNRANEKLFF
TGTGCCAGCAGCCCGAACAACCGGGCTAATGAAAAACTGTTTTTT
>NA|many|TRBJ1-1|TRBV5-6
CASSLQGPRDTEAFF
TGTGCCAGCAGCTTGCAGGGTCCTAGGGACACTGAAGCTTTCTTT
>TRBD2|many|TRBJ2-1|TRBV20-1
CSARDSSGRQDEQFF
TGCAGTGCTAGAGATTCTAGCGGGAGACAGGATGAGCAGTTCTTC
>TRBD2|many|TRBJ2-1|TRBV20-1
CSAPGLAGVRLEYNEQFF
TGCAGTGCCCCGGGACTAGCGGGAGTACGGTTAGAATACAATGAGCAGTTCTTC
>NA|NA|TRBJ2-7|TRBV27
CASSTGTGRAGGEQYF
TGTGCCAGCAGTACCGGGACAGGTCGGGCGGGGGGGGAGCAGTACTTC
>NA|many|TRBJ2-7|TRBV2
CASSRDSAQNYEQYF
TGTGCCAGCAGCCGAGACAGCGCTCAAAACTACGAGCAGTACTTC
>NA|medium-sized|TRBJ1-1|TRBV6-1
CASSEELGLLNTEAFF
TGTGCCAGCAGTGAGGAGTTGGGACTCCTGAACACTGAAGCTTTCTTT
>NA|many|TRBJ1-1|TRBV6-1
CASSEQGTEAFF
TGTGCCAGCAGTGAACAGGGCACTGAAGCTTTCTTT